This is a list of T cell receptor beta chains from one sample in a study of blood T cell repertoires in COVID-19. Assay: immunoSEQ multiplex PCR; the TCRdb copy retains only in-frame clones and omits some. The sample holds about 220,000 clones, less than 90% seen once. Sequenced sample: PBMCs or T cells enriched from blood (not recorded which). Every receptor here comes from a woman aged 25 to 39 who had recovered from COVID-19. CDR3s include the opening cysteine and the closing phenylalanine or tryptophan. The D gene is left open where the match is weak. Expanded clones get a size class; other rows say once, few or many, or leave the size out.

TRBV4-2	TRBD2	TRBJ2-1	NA	CASSQAFLAGLTYNEQFF	TGTGCCAGCAGCCAAGCGTTCCTAGCGGGGCTAACCTACAATGAGCAGTTCTTC
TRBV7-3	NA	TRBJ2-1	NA	CASSQHVSYNEQFF	TGTGCCAGCAGCCAACACGTCTCTTACAATGAGCAGTTCTTC
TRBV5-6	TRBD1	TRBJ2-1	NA	CASSLPGQAYNEQFF	TGTGCCAGCAGCCTACCGGGACAGGCCTACAATGAGCAGTTCTTC
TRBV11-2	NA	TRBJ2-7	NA	CASSLAGVAHSYEQYF	TGTGCCAGCAGCTTGGCCGGGGTCGCCCACTCCTACGAGCAGTACTTC
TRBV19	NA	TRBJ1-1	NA	CASSYARRTEAFF	TGTGCCAGTAGCTATGCGAGGAGGACTGAAGCTTTCTTT
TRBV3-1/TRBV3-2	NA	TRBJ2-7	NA	CASSPLNSREQYF	TGTGCCAGCAGCCCCCTTAATTCACGGGAACAGTACTTC
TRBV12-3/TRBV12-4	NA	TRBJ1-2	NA	CASGQSGSYGYTF	TGTGCCAGCGGGCAATCGGGGAGCTATGGCTACACCTTC
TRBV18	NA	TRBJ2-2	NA	CASRGRQDGELFF	TGTGCCAGCCGAGGGCGACAGGACGGGGAGCTGTTTTTT
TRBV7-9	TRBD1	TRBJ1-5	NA	CASSLTGGDQPQHF	TGTGCCAGCAGCTTAACAGGGGGCGATCAGCCCCAGCATTTT
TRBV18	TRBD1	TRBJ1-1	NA	CASSPETGRYTEAFF	TGTGCCAGCTCACCAGAGACAGGGAGGTACACTGAAGCTTTCTTT
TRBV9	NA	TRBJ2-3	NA	CASSVTGTLTDTQYF	TGTGCCAGCAGCGTAACAGGGACCCTCACAGATACGCAGTATTTT
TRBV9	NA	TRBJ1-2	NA	CASSVGSANYGYTF	TGTGCCAGCAGCGTAGGATCAGCTAACTATGGCTACACCTTC
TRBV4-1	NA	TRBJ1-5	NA	CASSPLTGPNQPQHF	TGCGCCAGCAGCCCCCTTACGGGTCCAAATCAGCCCCAGCATTTT
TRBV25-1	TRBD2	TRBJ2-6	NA	CASFGGSGANVLTF	TGTGCCAGCTTCGGGGGGTCTGGGGCCAACGTCCTGACTTTC
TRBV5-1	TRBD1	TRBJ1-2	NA	CASSLEVQGDGYTF	TGCGCCAGCAGCTTGGAGGTCCAGGGGGACGGCTACACCTTC
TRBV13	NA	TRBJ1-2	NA	CASSLGYNYGYTF	TGTGCCAGCAGCTTAGGGTATAACTATGGCTACACCTTC
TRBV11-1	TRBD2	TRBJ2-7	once	CASSTLAGGPGDEQYF	TGTGCCAGCAGCACACTAGCGGGGGGGCCGGGTGACGAGCAGTACTTC